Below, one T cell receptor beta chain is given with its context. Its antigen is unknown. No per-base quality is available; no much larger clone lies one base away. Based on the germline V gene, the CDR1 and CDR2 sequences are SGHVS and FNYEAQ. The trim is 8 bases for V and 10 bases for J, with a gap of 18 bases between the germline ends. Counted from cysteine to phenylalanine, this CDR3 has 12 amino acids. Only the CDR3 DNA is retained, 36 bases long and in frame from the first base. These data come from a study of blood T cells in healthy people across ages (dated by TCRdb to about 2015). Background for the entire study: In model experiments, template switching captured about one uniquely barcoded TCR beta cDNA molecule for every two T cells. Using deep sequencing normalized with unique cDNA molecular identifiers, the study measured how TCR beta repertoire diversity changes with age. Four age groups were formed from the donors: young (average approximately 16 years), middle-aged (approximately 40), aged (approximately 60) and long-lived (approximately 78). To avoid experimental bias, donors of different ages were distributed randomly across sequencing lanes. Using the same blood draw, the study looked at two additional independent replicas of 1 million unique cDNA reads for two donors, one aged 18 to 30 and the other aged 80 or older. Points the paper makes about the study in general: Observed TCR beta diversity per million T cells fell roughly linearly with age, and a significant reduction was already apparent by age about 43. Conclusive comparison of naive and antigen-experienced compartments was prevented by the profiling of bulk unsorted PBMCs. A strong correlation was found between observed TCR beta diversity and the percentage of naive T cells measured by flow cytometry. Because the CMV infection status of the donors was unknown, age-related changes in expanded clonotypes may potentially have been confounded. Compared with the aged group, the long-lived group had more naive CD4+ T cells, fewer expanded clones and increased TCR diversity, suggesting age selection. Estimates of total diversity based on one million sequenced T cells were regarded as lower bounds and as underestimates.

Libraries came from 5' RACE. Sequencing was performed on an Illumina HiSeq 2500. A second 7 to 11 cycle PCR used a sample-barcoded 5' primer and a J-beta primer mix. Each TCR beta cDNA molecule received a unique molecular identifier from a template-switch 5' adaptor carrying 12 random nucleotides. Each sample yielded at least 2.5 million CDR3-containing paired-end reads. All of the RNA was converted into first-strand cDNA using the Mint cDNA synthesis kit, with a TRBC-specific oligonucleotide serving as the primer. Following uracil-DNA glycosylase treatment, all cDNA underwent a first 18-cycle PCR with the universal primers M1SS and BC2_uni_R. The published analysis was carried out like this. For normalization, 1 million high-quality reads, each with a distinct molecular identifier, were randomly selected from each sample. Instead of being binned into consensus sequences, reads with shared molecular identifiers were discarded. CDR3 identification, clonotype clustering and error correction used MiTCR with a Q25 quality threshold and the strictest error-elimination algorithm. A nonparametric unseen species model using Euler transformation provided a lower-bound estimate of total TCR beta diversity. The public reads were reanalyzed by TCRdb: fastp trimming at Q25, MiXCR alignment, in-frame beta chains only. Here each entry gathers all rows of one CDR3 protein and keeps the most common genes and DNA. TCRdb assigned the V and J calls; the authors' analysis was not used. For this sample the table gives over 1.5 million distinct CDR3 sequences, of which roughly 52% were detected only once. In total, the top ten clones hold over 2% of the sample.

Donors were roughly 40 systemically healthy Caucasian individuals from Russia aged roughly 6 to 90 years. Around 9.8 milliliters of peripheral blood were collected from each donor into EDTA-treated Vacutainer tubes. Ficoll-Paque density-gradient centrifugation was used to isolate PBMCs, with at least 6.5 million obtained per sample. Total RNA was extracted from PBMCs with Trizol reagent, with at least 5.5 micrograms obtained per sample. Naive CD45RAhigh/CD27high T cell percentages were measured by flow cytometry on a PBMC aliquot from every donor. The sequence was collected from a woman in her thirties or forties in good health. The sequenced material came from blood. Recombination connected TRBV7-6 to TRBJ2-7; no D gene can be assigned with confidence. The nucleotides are TGTGCCAGCGCATCTGGCCAAGGGTCCCAGTACTTC. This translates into CASASGQGSQYF. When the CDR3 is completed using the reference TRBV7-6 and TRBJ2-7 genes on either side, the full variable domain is GAGVSQSPRYKVTKRGQDVALRCDPISGHVSLYWYRQALGQGPEFLTYFNYEAQQDKSGLPNDRFSAERPEGSISTLTIQRTEQRDSAMYRCASASGQGSQYFGPGTRLTVT.